The TCR beta chain under discussion was sequenced for a study of blood T cell repertoires in COVID-19. Study context: There were acute and convalescent COVID-19 samples, and they came from the United States, Italy and Spain. Sample material is recorded as cDNA or gDNA derived from T cells, B-cell-depleted T cells, or PBMCs.

Deletions cut 0 bases from V and 0 bases from J, with 7 bases between. The germline V gene encodes CDR1 SGHRS and CDR2 YFSETQ. The CDR3 is 15 amino acids. Sequencing was performed with immunoSEQ multiplex PCR; in TCRdb, only in-frame clones are kept and a portion is missing. This table holds about 260,000 clones, around four fifths found once. The chain recombines TRBV5-1 with TRBJ1-5; D unresolved. The source material was PBMCs or T cells enriched from blood (not recorded which). The sequence derives from a man aged 25-45 years with acute COVID-19. The CDR3 is CASSLAGNSNQPQHF. The CDR3 nucleotides read TGCGCCAGCAGCTTGGCAGGAAATAGCAATCAGCCCCAGCATTTT.